This T cell receptor (beta chain) was recovered during a study of cytotoxic CD8 clonotypes in ibrutinib-treated CLL. Using immunoSEQ multiplex PCR, the repertoire was profiled, and TCRdb retains in-frame clones only, with some absent. The sample holds 110,000 to 150,000 clones, approximately 81% seen once. The CDR3 contains 15 residues. V dropped 1 base and J dropped 6; count of bases not matched to a gene: 8. Germline values: CDR1 LGHNA, CDR2 YNFKEQ. This TCR was sampled from a human donor with chronic lymphocytic leukemia. The rearrangement links TRBV4-2 to TRBJ2-7, with 8 bases identical to TRBD2. The source material was PBMCs, sampled after 12 months of ibrutinib treatment. The CDR3 protein is CASSQGLAGRGEQYF. The CDR3 DNA is TGTGCCAGCAGCCAAGGGTTAGCGGGACGGGGCGAGCAGTACTTC.